Listed here are 26 T cell receptor beta chains from one sample, sequenced in a study of T-cell memory formation after mild COVID-19. TCRdb independently ran MiXCR on the 5' RACE reads; one entry per CDR3 protein. The profile shows 450,000 or so distinct CDR3 sequences, roughly 20% of them singletons. Material for sequencing was PBMCs or a T cell subset sorted from them (not recorded which). The receptors here all came from an adult woman who had mild COVID-19 (a few samples of this study predate the infection). Cell type and time point are not known.

This clonotype was seen repeatedly, ten times or more. This sequence joins TRBV7-6 and TRBJ1-1, with 9 bases identical to TRBD1. The V and J ends lost 3 bases and 1 base, in that order; junction bases with no gene match: 6. The germline gives CDR1 SGHVS, CDR2 FNYEAQ. This CDR3 region has 16 residues. Written as DNA, the CDR3 is TGTGCCAGCAGCTTCACAGGGGGCCCTAGGAACACTGAAGCTTTCTTT. It yields the protein CASSFTGGPRNTEAFF.

The chain has TRBV7-6 and TRBJ2-3; 9 positions agree with TRBD2. After removal of 5 bases from V and 2 bases from J, the junction contained 5 bases not matched to a gene. This CDR3 is built from 15 residues. Germline V lookup: CDR1 SGHVS, CDR2 FNYEAQ. This chain's CDR3 is CASSISSGVTDTQYF. DNA for the CDR3: TGTGCCAGCAGCATTTCTAGCGGGGTCACAGATACGCAGTATTTT.

The V call is TRBV14, the J call TRBJ2-7, with 9 bases that match TRBD1. The CDR3 runs to 14 residues. CDR1 SGHDN and CDR2 FVKESK come from the germline V gene. Unmatched junction bases numbered 4, after V lost 3 bases and J lost 4 bases. This CDR3 is CASSHSGQGYEQYF. The CDR3 nucleotides are TGTGCCAGCAGCCACTCCGGACAGGGGTACGAGCAGTACTTC.

The chain carries TRBV7-6 and TRBJ1-1, with a weak D call TRBD1 (6 bases). Germline V gives CDR1 SGHVS, CDR2 FNYEAQ. The CDR3 covers 17 residues. The ends were cut back, 4 bases at V and 1 base at J, with 19 bases in the middle. The CDR3 loop reads CASSYLGGLLPNTEAFF. The DNA of the CDR3 is TGTGCCAGCAGCTACCTTGGGGGGCTCTTACCGAACACTGAAGCTTTCTTT.

This clonotype was seen a few times. The V gene is TRBV5-1, the J gene TRBJ2-4, with a tentative D call TRBD2 (5 bases). This CDR3 is 12 amino acids long. The V gene lost 5 bases and the J gene lost 7 bases, with 10 bases spanning the gap. CDR1 is SGHRS, CDR2 YFSETQ, per germline. The chain's CDR3 is CASSTGMNIQYF. Here the CDR3 DNA reads TGCGCCAGCAGTACCGGGATGAACATTCAGTACTTC.

The V gene is TRBV7-6, the J gene TRBJ1-3; D gene unclear. Trimming left V 5 bases short and J 9 bases short, with 11 bases between. The length of the CDR3 is 12 residues. Germline V gene sequence: CDR1 SGHVS, CDR2 FNYEAQ. Here the CDR3 DNA reads TGTGCCAGCAGCCAAACCCGGGGCACCATATATTTT. Protein sequence: CASSQTRGTIYF.

V and J are TRBV4-3 and TRBJ1-1, with TRBD1 matching over 7 bases. CDR1 and CDR2 (germline): LGHNA, YSLEER. V was clipped by 2 bases and J by 5 bases; unmatched bases: 11. The CDR3 length is 16 residues. DNA of the CDR3: TGCGCCAGCAGCCAAAGGGACAGAACCCCACAAACTGAAGCTTTCTTT. Translation: CASSQRDRTPQTEAFF.

The rearrangement uses TRBV12-3 or TRBV12-4 and TRBJ2-1; D possibly corresponds to TRBD2 (5 bases). The CDR3 loop spans 13 amino acids. V was cut by 3 bases and J by 11 bases, with 14 bases left in between. The CDR3 DNA sequence: TGTGCCAGCAGTTTTAGTGAAGCGGCGAAGCAGTTCTTC. This gives the protein CASSFSEAAKQFF.

This clonotype occurred a few times. The V call is TRBV7-9, the J call TRBJ2-4, with unresolved D. Trimming took 1 base from V and 0 from J, leaving 10 bases between them. Germline V gene lookup returns CDR1 SEHNR and CDR2 FQNEAQ (reference sequence). This CDR3 is built from 16 residues. The CDR3 DNA sequence: TGTGCCAGCAGCTTAGTCGCCACTCTAGCCAAAAACATTCAGTACTTC. This sequence encodes CASSLVATLAKNIQYF.

This clonotype was seen more than once but under ten times. The rearrangement joins TRBV6-2 or TRBV6-3 to TRBJ2-2; D is uncertain. The germline V gene has CDR1 MNHEY and CDR2 SVGEGT. V shed 6 bases and J shed 9 bases, with 14 bases lying between them. CDR3 length equals 13 residues. Here the CDR3 reads CASRKFTRRELFF. In DNA, the CDR3 is TGTGCCAGCAGGAAATTTACGCGTAGGGAGCTGTTTTTT.

This clonotype was counted a few times. The chain uses TRBV20-1 and TRBJ2-5, with 10 bases aligning to TRBD2. V lost 6 bases to trimming and J lost 5 bases; unmatched junction nucleotides: 6. CDR1 DFQATT and CDR2 SNEGSKA come from the germline V gene (reference sequence). This CDR3 is 13 amino acids long. The CDR3 nucleotides are TGCAGTGCGAAACTAGCGGGGCTGGAGACCCAGTACTTC. Its translation is CSAKLAGLETQYF.

This clonotype has more than one count but fewer than ten. This chain links TRBV29-1 with TRBJ2-3, with D possibly matching TRBD2 (6 bases). Germline V lookup: CDR1 SQVTM, CDR2 ANQGSEA. V lost 6 bases to trimming and J lost 0 bases, with 16 bases between them. This CDR3 is 15 amino acids long. The CDR3 sequence is CSVPTARGSTDTQYF. CDR3 coding DNA: TGCAGCGTCCCAACGGCGCGGGGCAGCACAGATACGCAGTATTTT.

This clonotype was recorded a few times. This chain uses TRBV2 with TRBJ2-3; D may be TRBD1 (5 bases). Trimming pared 4 bases from V and 4 bases from J, leaving 9 bases between. Germline CDR1 SNHLY, CDR2 FYNNEI. The CDR3 contains 13 residues. CDR3 loop: CASSAQGADTQYF. CDR3 DNA sequence: TGTGCCAGCAGTGCGCAGGGTGCAGATACGCAGTATTTT.

V and J are TRBV7-2 and TRBJ1-2; 7 bases agree with TRBD1. Unmatched junction bases numbered 12, after V lost 6 bases and J lost 8 bases. The CDR3 consists of 14 residues. CDR1 is SGHTA and CDR2 is FQGNSA in the germline V gene. CDR3 DNA sequence: TGTGCCAGCAGTCGACAGGGAGGTTTATTGGGCTACACCTTC. It yields the protein CASSRQGGLLGYTF.

A few counts support this clonotype. The chain employs TRBV5-5 and TRBJ1-5; 8 bases fit TRBD1. In germline, CDR1 is SGHKS, CDR2 YYEKEE (reference sequence). This CDR3 has 15 residues. The ends lost 4 bases at V and 2 bases at J; junction bases unmatched: 5. CDR3 loop: CASSIGQGRNQPQHF. CDR3 coding DNA: TGTGCCAGCAGCATCGGACAGGGACGCAATCAGCCCCAGCATTTT. The variable domain in full, with the rest retrieved from reference TRBV5-5 and TRBJ1-5, is DAGVTQSPTHLIKTRGQQVTLRCSPISGHKSVSWYQQVLGQGPQFIFQYYEKEERGRGNFPDRFSARQFPNYSSELNVNALLLGDSALYLCASSIGQGRNQPQHFGDGTRLSIL.

The chain couples TRBV2 to TRBJ1-2, with TRBD1 as a possible D gene (5 bases). Trimming stripped 11 bases from V and 6 bases from J, with 13 bases between. The CDR3 totals 11 residues. Looked up from germline, CDR1 is SNHLY and CDR2 is FYNNEI. The CDR3 sequence is CASTRGDGYTF. The DNA of the CDR3 is TGTGCCTCAACCCGGGGGGATGGCTACACCTTC.

The chain carries TRBV12-3 or TRBV12-4 and TRBJ2-5, with 9 positions matching TRBD2. This CDR3 is 16 amino acids long. The V segment lost 3 bases and the J segment 2 bases; nucleotides outside the gene matches: 7. The CDR3 loop reads CASSFGLAGRQETQYF. DNA of the CDR3: TGTGCCAGCAGTTTCGGTCTAGCGGGACGACAAGAGACCCAGTACTTC.

Comment on this clonotype: It may be a read error: a sequence one base away is much more abundant. The chain couples TRBV11-1 to TRBJ2-1, with TRBD2 identical over 12 bases. The ends lost 4 bases at V and 3 bases at J; junction bases unmatched: 1. CDR3 length: 15 amino acids. CDR1 SGHAT and CDR2 FQDESV come from the germline V gene (reference sequence). The CDR3 loop reads CASSWTSGNYNEQFF. For the CDR3, the DNA is TGTGCCAGCAGCTGGACTAGCGGGAACTACAATGAGCAGTTCTTC.

This clonotype was seen a handful of times. J is TRBJ2-7 and V is TRBV6-2 or TRBV6-3, with a possible D match to TRBD1 (6 bases). With 7 bases removed from V and 1 base from J, the gap between germline ends came to 20 bases. CDR1 is MNHEY and CDR2 is SVGEGT in the germline V gene. This CDR3 has 16 amino acids. CDR3 in DNA: TGTGCCAGCACAGTCCTCGGACAGCTAGGATCCTACGAGCAGTACTTC. Its protein is CASTVLGQLGSYEQYF.

The chain couples TRBV20-1 to TRBJ2-4; 11 bases align to TRBD2. With V trimmed by 6 bases and J by 4 bases, 11 bases remained unmatched. Germline assignment: CDR1 DFQATT and CDR2 SNEGSKA (reference sequence). The CDR3 contains 16 residues. CDR3 sequence (DNA): TGCAGTGCAACAAATAGCGGGGGGGCCGGTAAAAACATTCAGTACTTC. It codes for CSATNSGGAGKNIQYF.

The chain is built from TRBV20-1 and TRBJ1-1; D unresolved. This CDR3 comprises 12 residues. The germline gives CDR1 DFQATT, CDR2 SNEGSKA (reference sequence). V was shortened by 0 bases and J by 9 bases, with 11 bases between the two germline ends. CDR3 coding DNA: TGCAGTGCTAGAGATCTGGGATTGAAAGCTTTCTTT. This translates into CSARDLGLKAFF.

The chain recombines TRBV7-2 with TRBJ2-3; no clear D gene. This CDR3 comprises 16 residues. Germline CDR1 reads SGHTA; CDR2 reads FQGNSA. Trimming took off 0 bases at V and 0 bases at J, with 10 bases between the two ends. CDR3 protein: CASSLARSSSTDTQYF. Written as DNA, the CDR3 is TGTGCCAGCAGCTTAGCCCGGTCTAGTAGCACAGATACGCAGTATTTT.

This clonotype was seen a few times. This rearrangement joins TRBV6-6 to TRBJ2-1; D unclear. There are 12 residues in the CDR3. Germline V gene sequence: CDR1 MNHNY, CDR2 SVGAGI (reference sequence). V was clipped by 6 bases and J by 5 bases, with 8 bases between them. The CDR3 reads CASSPSHNEQFF. The CDR3 DNA is TGTGCCAGCAGCCCAAGCCACAATGAGCAGTTCTTC.

This clonotype came up a few times. V usage is TRBV7-9 and J usage is TRBJ1-1, with D perhaps TRBD1 (5 bases). The CDR3 loop spans 14 amino acids. V lost 4 bases and J lost 7, with 16 bases in between. Germline V lookup: CDR1 SEHNR, CDR2 FQNEAQ (reference sequence). The CDR3 bases are TGTGCCAGCAGCTCCCCTAGGCACAGGCGTGAAGCTTTCTTT. It translates to CASSSPRHRREAFF.

This chain joins TRBV19 and TRBJ2-7; D may be TRBD1 or TRBD2 (5 bases each). Germline assignment: CDR1 LNHDA and CDR2 SQIVND (reference sequence). The length of the CDR3 is 15 residues. The V end was cut by 5 bases, the J end by 2 bases, with 16 bases between. Written as DNA, the CDR3 is TGTGCCAGTAGTGCCTCCGGGACGCCCACCTACGAGCAGTACTTC. Its translation is CASSASGTPTYEQYF.

V and J are TRBV10-2 and TRBJ2-7; 9 bases align to TRBD1. V shed 2 bases and J 1 base; nucleotides not matched to a gene: 9. Germline CDR1 and CDR2: WSHSY and SAAADI. The CDR3 totals 17 residues. This CDR3 reads CASSEGPDRGRSYEQYF. In DNA form, the CDR3 reads TGCGCCAGCAGTGAGGGACCGGACAGGGGACGATCCTACGAGCAGTACTTC.